This TCR beta chain was obtained from a study of T-cell reconstitution after alpha-beta-depleted transplantation in children. TCRbeta library preparation incorporated unique molecular identifiers. TCRdb re-analysed the PCR reads in MiXCR, keeping a single row per CDR3 protein. The profile shows about 190,000 distinct CDR3 sequences, about 6.3% of them singletons. Germline values: CDR1 SEHNR, CDR2 FQNEAQ (reference sequence). V shed 5 bases, J shed 1 base, and the junction held 8 bases outside the gene matches. This CDR3 contains 15 residues. The receptor was derived from a human donor who donated a stem cell graft to a child with Wiskott-Aldrich syndrome. The chain has TRBV7-9 and TRBJ2-7, with 7 bases fitting TRBD1. The starting material was PBMCs from the stem cell graft donor, obtained from the stem cell graft. The CDR3 nucleotides read TGTGCCAGCAGCCGTGACAGGGTTGAGTCCTACGAGCAGTACTTC. The encoded protein is CASSRDRVESYEQYF.